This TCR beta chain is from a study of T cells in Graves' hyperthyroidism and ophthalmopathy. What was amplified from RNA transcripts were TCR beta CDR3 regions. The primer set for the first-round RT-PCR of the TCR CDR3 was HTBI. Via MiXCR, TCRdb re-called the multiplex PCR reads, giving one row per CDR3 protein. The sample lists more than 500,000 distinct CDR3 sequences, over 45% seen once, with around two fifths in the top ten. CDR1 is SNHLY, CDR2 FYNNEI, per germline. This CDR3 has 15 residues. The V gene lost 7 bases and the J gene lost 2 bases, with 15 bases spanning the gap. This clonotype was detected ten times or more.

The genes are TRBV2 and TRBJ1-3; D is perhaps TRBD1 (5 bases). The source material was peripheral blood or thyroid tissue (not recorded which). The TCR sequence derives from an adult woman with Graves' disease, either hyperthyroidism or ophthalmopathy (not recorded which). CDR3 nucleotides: TGTGCCAGCATGACTAATAGGGGAGCTGGAAACACCATATATTTT. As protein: CASMTNRGAGNTIYF.